Here is one TCR beta chain with its context. Its antigen remains unknown. Some clones are missing from TCRdb's copy, which holds only in-frame ones; the method was immunoSEQ multiplex PCR. The table has around 180,000 clones, approximately 92% seen once. This specimen belongs to a study of shared clonotypes between healthy human individuals. Findings and caveats of the study: Among donors, sharing of clonotypes was expected to be affected by sequencing depth. The study generally estimated greater richness for naive than memory subsets.

The CDR3 spans 16 residues. Per germline, CDR1 MRHNA and CDR2 SNTAGT. V was trimmed by 3 bases and J by 7 bases, leaving 21 bases between them. V is TRBV6-4 and J is TRBJ2-5, with a possible D match to TRBD2 (6 bases). The receptor comes from a woman aged 25 to 39 in good health. Material for sequencing was naive CD4+ T cells sorted from blood. Subset specified: CD45RA+ positively selected. As DNA, the CDR3 is TGTGCCAGCAGTGAACTCGCCTGGGCTAGCGTGGGGACCCAGTACTTC. Protein: CASSELAWASVGTQYF.